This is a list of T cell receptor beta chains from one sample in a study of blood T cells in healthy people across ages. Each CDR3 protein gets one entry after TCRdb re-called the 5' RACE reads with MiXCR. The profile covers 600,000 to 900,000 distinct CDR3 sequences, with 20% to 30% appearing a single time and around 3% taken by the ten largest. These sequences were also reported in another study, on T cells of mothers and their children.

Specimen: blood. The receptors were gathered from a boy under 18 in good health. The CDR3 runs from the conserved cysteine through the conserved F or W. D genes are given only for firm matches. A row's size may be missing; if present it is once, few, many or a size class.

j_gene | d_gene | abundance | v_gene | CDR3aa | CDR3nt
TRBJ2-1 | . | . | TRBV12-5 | CASAMTVRPYNEQFF | TGTGCTAGTGCTATGACAGTGCGACCCTACAATGAGCAGTTCTTC
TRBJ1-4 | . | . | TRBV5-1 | CASSLSGAFGEKLFF | TGCGCCAGCAGCTTGTCGGGGGCTTTCGGAGAAAAACTGTTTTTT
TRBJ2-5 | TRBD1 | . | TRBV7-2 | CASSLQFRDRRPSGETQYF | TGTGCCAGCAGCCTTCAGTTCCGGGACAGGCGACCCTCAGGGGAGACCCAGTACTTC
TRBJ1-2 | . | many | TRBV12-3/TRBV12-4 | CASSLGTYGYTF | TGTGCCAGTAGTTTGGGCACTTATGGCTACACCTTC
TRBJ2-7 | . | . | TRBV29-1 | CSAGRYLGEQYF | TGCAGCGCTGGGCGCTACCTGGGCGAGCAGTACTTC
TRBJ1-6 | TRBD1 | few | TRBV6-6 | CASSPGTGRLHF | TGTGCCAGCAGCCCCGGGACAGGGAGGCTCCACTTT
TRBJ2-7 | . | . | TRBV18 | CASSPPGGTVNYEQYF | TGTGCCAGCTCACCACCGGGGGGGACAGTAAACTACGAGCAGTACTTC
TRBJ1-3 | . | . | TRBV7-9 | CASRARGPNTIYF | TGTGCCAGCAGGGCCCGGGGCCCGAACACCATATATTTT
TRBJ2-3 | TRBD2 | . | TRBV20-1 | CSALSGGAADTQYF | TGCAGTGCACTTAGCGGGGGGGCCGCAGATACGCAGTATTTT
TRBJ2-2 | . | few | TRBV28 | CAGSSGGSSGELFF | TGTGCCGGCAGTTCTGGTGGGTCCTCCGGGGAGCTGTTTTTT
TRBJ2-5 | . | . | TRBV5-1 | CASSLPLEGGARETQYF | TGCGCCAGCAGCTTGCCACTGGAGGGGGGGGCCAGGGAGACCCAGTACTTC
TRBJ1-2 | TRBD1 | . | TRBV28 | CASSPDRLSRYGYTF | TGTGCCAGCAGCCCGGACAGGCTTTCCCGTTATGGCTACACCTTC
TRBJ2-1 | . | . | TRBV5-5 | CASSSNLDLNEQFF | TGTGCCAGCAGCTCGAACCTGGACCTTAATGAGCAGTTCTTC
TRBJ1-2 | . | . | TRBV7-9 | CASSLGTAHYGYTF | TGTGCCAGCAGCTTAGGTACCGCGCACTATGGCTACACCTTC
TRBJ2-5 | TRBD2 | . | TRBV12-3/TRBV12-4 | CASTQRGGFQETQYF | TGTGCCAGCACCCAGCGCGGGGGTTTCCAAGAGACCCAGTACTTC
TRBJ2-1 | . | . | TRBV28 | CASSSPGRTTYNEQFF | TGTGCCAGCAGTTCCCCTGGACGGACAACCTACAATGAGCAGTTCTTC
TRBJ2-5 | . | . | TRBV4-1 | CASSPQSKRKETQYF | TGCGCCAGCAGCCCCCAGTCCAAGAGGAAAGAGACCCAGTACTTC
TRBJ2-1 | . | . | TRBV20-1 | CSASLVNRYNEQFF | TGCAGTGCTAGTCTAGTTAACCGCTACAATGAGCAGTTCTTC
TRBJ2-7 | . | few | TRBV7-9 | CASSPIRADTYEQYF | TGTGCCAGCAGCCCTATAAGGGCAGACACCTACGAGCAGTACTTC
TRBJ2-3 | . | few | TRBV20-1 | CSPKGAMGDTQYF | TGCAGTCCAAAAGGGGCAATGGGAGATACGCAGTATTTT
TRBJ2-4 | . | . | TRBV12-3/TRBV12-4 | CASSAGRGLAKNIQYF | TGTGCCAGCAGCGCCGGACGGGGACTAGCCAAAAACATTCAGTACTTC
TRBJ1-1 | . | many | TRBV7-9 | CASSFPGHKNTEAFF | TGTGCCAGCAGCTTTCCGGGACACAAGAACACTGAAGCTTTCTTT
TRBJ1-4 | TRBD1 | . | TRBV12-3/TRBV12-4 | CASSPHRGLTNEKLFF | TGTGCCAGCAGTCCTCACAGGGGATTGACTAATGAAAAACTGTTTTTT
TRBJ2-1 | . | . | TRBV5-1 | CASSSRQLDNEQFF | TGCGCCAGCAGCTCTCGACAACTAGACAATGAGCAGTTCTTC
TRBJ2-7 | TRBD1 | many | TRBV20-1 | CSAPKGANYEQYF | TGCAGTGCCCCGAAGGGGGCTAACTACGAGCAGTACTTC
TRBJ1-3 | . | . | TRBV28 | CASTEGRSGNTIYF | TGTGCCAGCACGGAGGGGCGCTCTGGAAACACCATATATTTT
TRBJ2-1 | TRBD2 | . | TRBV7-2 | CASSLDGTSGSRSLFF | TGTGCCAGCAGCTTAGATGGGACTAGCGGGAGTCGTAGCCTGTTCTTC
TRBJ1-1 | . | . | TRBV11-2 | CASRQGGAKNTEAFF | TGTGCCAGCAGACAAGGAGGGGCAAAGAACACTGAAGCTTTCTTT
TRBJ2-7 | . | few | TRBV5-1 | CASSAEEGIRYEQYF | TGCGCCAGCAGCGCGGAGGAGGGGATCCGCTACGAGCAGTACTTC
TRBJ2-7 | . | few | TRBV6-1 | CASSAVPQGYEQYF | TGTGCCAGCAGTGCGGTCCCACAGGGCTACGAGCAGTACTTC
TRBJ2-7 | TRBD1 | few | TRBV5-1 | CASSLGTTGLNSYEQYF | TGCGCCAGCAGCTTGGGGACGACAGGGCTTAATTCCTACGAGCAGTACTTC
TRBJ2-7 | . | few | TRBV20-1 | CSARVVLGGRRDEQYF | TGCAGTGCTAGAGTCGTCCTGGGGGGCAGAAGGGACGAGCAGTACTTC
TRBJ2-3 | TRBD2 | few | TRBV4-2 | CASSQVPSGGATDTQYF | TGTGCCAGCAGCCAGGTCCCTAGCGGGGGGGCGACAGATACGCAGTATTTT
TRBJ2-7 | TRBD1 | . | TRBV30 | CAWRRTGMHEQYF | TGTGCCTGGAGACGGACAGGGATGCACGAGCAGTACTTC
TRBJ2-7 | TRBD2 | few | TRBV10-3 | CAISEPTSGVYEQYF | TGTGCCATCAGTGAGCCTACTAGCGGGGTTTACGAGCAGTACTTC
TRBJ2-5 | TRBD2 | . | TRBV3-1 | CASSQARRGGRETQCF | TGTGCCAGCAGCCAAGCGAGACGGGGGGGCCGGGAGACCCAGTGCTTC
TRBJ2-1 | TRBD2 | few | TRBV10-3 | CAILTGTSDEQFF | TGTGCCATTCTCACCGGGACTAGCGATGAGCAGTTCTTC
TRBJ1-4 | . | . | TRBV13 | CASSLGGSRLGEKLFF | TGTGCCAGCAGCTTAGGAGGATCGAGGTTGGGCGAAAAACTGTTTTTT
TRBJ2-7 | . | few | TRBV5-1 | CASGSPPGGAYEQYF | TGCGCCAGCGGATCCCCGCCCGGTGGGGCCTACGAGCAGTACTTC
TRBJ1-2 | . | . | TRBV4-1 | CASSHRVDGYTF | TGCGCCAGCAGCCACAGGGTAGACGGCTACACCTTC
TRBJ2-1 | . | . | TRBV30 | CAWSVLGMSSYNEQFF | TGTGCCTGGAGTGTACTGGGCATGAGCTCCTACAATGAGCAGTTCTTC
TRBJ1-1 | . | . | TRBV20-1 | CSASHGEGNTEAFF | TGCAGTGCTTCCCACGGGGAGGGGAACACTGAAGCTTTCTTT
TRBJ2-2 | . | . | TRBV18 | CASSALGPNTGELFF | TGTGCCAGCTCAGCCCTCGGGCCGAACACCGGGGAGCTGTTTTTT
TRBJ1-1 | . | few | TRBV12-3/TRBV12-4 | CASSLEQMNTEAFF | TGTGCCAGCAGTTTAGAACAGATGAACACTGAAGCTTTCTTT
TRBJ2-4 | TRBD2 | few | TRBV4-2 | CASSQEDSGGGDIQYF | TGTGCCAGCAGCCAAGAGGATAGCGGGGGGGGAGACATTCAGTACTTC
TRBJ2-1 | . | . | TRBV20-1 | CSAIQTLHNEQFF | TGCAGTGCCATCCAGACCTTACACAATGAGCAGTTCTTC
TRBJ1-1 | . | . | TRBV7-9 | CASSPKSLNTEAFF | TGTGCCAGCAGCCCTAAATCCCTGAACACTGAAGCTTTCTTT
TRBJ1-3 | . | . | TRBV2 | CASSGGGPSGNTIYF | TGTGCCAGCAGTGGGGGGGGACCCTCTGGAAACACCATATATTTT
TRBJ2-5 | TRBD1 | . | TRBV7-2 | CASSPTGTGRGTQYF | TGTGCCAGCAGCCCTACCGGGACAGGGAGGGGGACCCAGTACTTC
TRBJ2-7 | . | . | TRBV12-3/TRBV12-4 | CASSMSHEQYF | TGTGCCAGCAGTATGAGCCACGAGCAGTACTTC
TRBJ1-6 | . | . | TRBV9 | CASSVAGEPYNSPLHF | TGTGCCAGCAGCGTAGCGGGGGAACCCTATAATTCACCCCTCCACTTT
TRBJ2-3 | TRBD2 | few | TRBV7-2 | CASSLVLLAGTSSTDTQYF | TGTGCCAGCAGCTTAGTCTTACTAGCGGGGACTTCTAGCACAGATACGCAGTATTTT
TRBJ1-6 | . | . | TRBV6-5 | CASRTGTSPLHF | TGTGCCAGCAGGACAGGAACCTCACCCCTCCACTTT
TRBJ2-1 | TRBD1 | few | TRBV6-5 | CASSGWTGTNEQFF | TGTGCCAGCAGTGGGTGGACAGGAACCAATGAGCAGTTCTTC
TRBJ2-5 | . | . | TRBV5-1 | CASSRGLQQETQYF | TGCGCCAGCAGCCGGGGACTTCAACAAGAGACCCAGTACTTC
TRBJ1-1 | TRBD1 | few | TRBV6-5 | CASILTGGSTEAFF | TGTGCCAGCATTCTCACAGGGGGGAGCACTGAAGCTTTCTTT